This TCR beta chain was profiled in a study of blood T cells in healthy people across ages. The authors ran a second PCR of about 7 to 11 cycles using a sample-barcoded 5' primer and a J-beta primer mix. TCRdb reprocessed the 5' RACE reads via MiXCR and lists one record per CDR3 protein. This table has about 780,000 distinct CDR3 sequences, around 25% appearing once. The data were also submitted as part of a second study, on T cells of mothers and their children.

The sample comprised blood. This TCR was sampled from a boy younger than 18 in good health.

The CDR3: CASSPERGSREQYF. CDR3 DNA sequence: TGCGCCAGCAGCCCTGAGAGGGGATCTAGGGAGCAGTACTTC. V is TRBV5-1 and J is TRBJ2-7, with D perhaps being TRBD1 or TRBD2 (5 bases each). CDR1 is SGHRS, CDR2 YFSETQ, per germline. Trimming removed 4 bases at V and 7 bases at J, with 18 bases between. CDR3 length: 14 residues.